The 9 T cell receptor beta chains below were found in one sample sequenced in a study of cytomegalovirus exposure and HLA in healthy donors. The PCR had 60 Vbeta and 13 Jbeta primers. TCRdb keeps only in-frame clones here, not all; method: immunoSEQ multiplex PCR. This sample's table reports around 50,000 clones. Sequencing was carried out using PBMCs. The receptors shown here come from a female donor in good health and CMV-seronegative.

The chain has TRBV9 and TRBJ2-3; 9 bases agree with TRBD2. The J segment lost 0 bases and the V segment lost 0 bases, leaving 11 bases of the junction unmatched. CDR1 is SGDLS and CDR2 is YYNGEE in the germline V gene. The CDR3 totals 19 residues. CDR3 nucleotide sequence: TGTGCCAGCAGCGTAGGTGGGCTAGCGGGGTATGAGAGCACAGATACGCAGTATTTT. Its translation: CASSVGGLAGYESTDTQYF.

The V and J genes are TRBV18 and TRBJ2-5, with D perhaps matching TRBD2 (6 bases). V lost 2 bases, J lost 1 base, and 8 bases lay in between. The germline V gene encodes CDR1 KGHSH and CDR2 LQKENI. This CDR3 is built from 14 residues. Here the CDR3 DNA reads TGTGCCAGCTCACCAGTAGCGGTCCAAGAGACCCAGTACTTC. Translating gives CASSPVAVQETQYF.

The CDR3 here is CASSGSWTGSGYTF. In nucleotides, the CDR3 is TGTGCCAGCAGCGGAAGCTGGACAGGATCAGGCTACACCTTC. The chain links TRBV6-1 to TRBJ1-2; 7 nucleotides line up with TRBD1. Per the germline V gene, CDR1 is MNHNS and CDR2 is SASEGT. V shed 6 bases and J 8 bases; nucleotides not matched to a gene: 12. The CDR3 runs to 14 residues.

This sequence joins TRBV28 and TRBJ1-2; 8 nucleotides align to TRBD1. Trimming removed 6 bases from V and 7 bases from J; junction bases left unmatched: 7. Germline V CDR1 and CDR2: MDHEN, SYDVKM. The CDR3 length is 13 residues. CDR3 residues: CASSRTGRIGYTF. DNA of the CDR3: TGTGCCAGCAGCCGGACAGGGAGGATTGGCTACACCTTC.

CDR3 amino acids: CSARDGWQRFF. In nucleotides, the CDR3 is TGCAGTGCTAGAGATGGCTGGCAGCGGTTCTTC. The chain is built from TRBV20-1 and TRBJ2-1; D ambiguous. Per germline, CDR1 DFQATT and CDR2 SNEGSKA (reference sequence). CDR3 length equals 11 residues. Between the trimmed V and J ends, which lost 0 bases and 15 bases, there was a span of 12 bases.

V is TRBV30 and J is TRBJ2-5; maybe TRBD2 (5 bases). This CDR3 has 15 residues. The ends were cut back, 0 bases at V and 6 bases at J, with 17 bases in the middle. The V gene's germline CDR1 is GTSNPN and CDR2 SVGIG (reference sequence). The CDR3 is CAWSVLALRGKTQYF. The CDR3 DNA reads as TGTGCCTGGAGTGTACTGGCCCTAAGAGGGAAGACCCAGTACTTC.

The V and J genes are TRBV18 and TRBJ1-1; 7 nucleotides line up with TRBD1. Per the germline V gene, CDR1 is KGHSH and CDR2 is LQKENI. This CDR3 comprises 15 residues. Trimming removed 5 bases from V and 1 base from J; junction bases left unmatched: 7. The CDR3 nucleotides read TGTGCCAGCTCATCGGCGGGACAGACGAACACTGAAGCTTTCTTT. Its translation: CASSSAGQTNTEAFF.

The gene calls are TRBV6-6 and TRBJ1-6, with D possibly being TRBD1 (5 bases). The CDR3 has 16 amino acids. V was pared by 6 bases and J by 5 bases, with 17 bases between. Germline CDR1 reads MNHNY; CDR2 reads SVGAGI (reference sequence). In DNA form, the CDR3 reads TGTGCCAGCAGACGACCCAGGACGGGGGATAATTCACCCCTCCACTTT. Residues: CASRRPRTGDNSPLHF.

The chain combines TRBV6-1 with TRBJ2-7, with 9 nucleotides matching TRBD2. The CDR3 is made up of 17 amino acids. Germline values: CDR1 MNHNS, CDR2 SASEGT. With V trimmed by 0 bases and J by 4 bases, 10 bases remained unmatched. As DNA, the CDR3 is TGTGCCAGCAGTGAAGCGCTTGCCAGCGGGGGGCGATACGAGCAGTACTTC. Translating it yields CASSEALASGGRYEQYF.